This T cell receptor beta chain originates from a study of T-cell reconstitution after alpha-beta-depleted transplantation in children. Study-level points and caveats: Certain patients had high TCRbeta diversity at day 60, and it came from recipient T cells and thymic progenitors that survived. Reportedly, only several hundred clones from non-depleted graft cells drove alpha-beta T-cell counts at about two months. After one year, T-cell counts and TCRbeta diversity mostly came from new T cells.

Preparation of the TCRbeta library was carried out with unique molecular identifiers. Each CDR3 protein gets one entry after TCRdb re-called the PCR reads with MiXCR. The sample carries about 510,000 distinct CDR3 sequences, roughly 10% recorded once. Germline V gene sequence: CDR1 KGHDR, CDR2 SFDVKD. CDR3 length: 13 residues. The V end was cut by 4 bases, the J end by 11 bases, with 14 bases between. With respect to this clonotype: Its antigen remains unknown.

The clonotype was recovered from a female patient aged 2-9 years who had a stem cell transplant for aplastic anemia, so the T cells may come from the graft donor. The material sequenced was PBMCs, mostly from graft donor cells, taken 180 days after TCRalphabeta/CD19-depleted stem cell transplant. The V gene is TRBV24-1, the J gene TRBJ2-1, with D maybe TRBD2 (6 bases). CDR3 nucleotides: TGTGCCACCAGTGAGCGGGACCGCCGGAAGCAGTTCTTC. This codes for CATSERDRRKQFF.